Listed here are 5 T cell receptor beta chains from one sample, sequenced in a study of blood T cell repertoires in COVID-19. Method: immunoSEQ multiplex PCR; TCRdb's copy keeps in-frame clones and lacks some. This sample has 390,000 or so clones, with 80% to 85% found just once. Sequenced sample: PBMCs or T cells enriched from blood (not recorded which). The receptors here all came from a woman between 50 and 59 years old who had recovered from COVID-19.

This chain uses TRBV7-2 with TRBJ2-1, with D possibly being TRBD2 (6 bases). Germline values: CDR1 SGHTA, CDR2 FQGNSA. V lost 5 bases and J 7 bases, leaving 24 bases between the germline ends. The CDR3 covers 17 residues. CDR3 amino acids: CASSGIPSSAGGNEQFF. The CDR3 DNA follows: TGTGCCAGCAGCGGAATCCCCTCCTCAGCGGGCGGGAATGAGCAGTTCTTC.

There are a few counts of this clone. V and J are TRBV11-2 and TRBJ1-2; D is ambiguous. The CDR3 runs 17 residues. Germline values: CDR1 SGHAT, CDR2 FQNNGV. Trimming cost V 1 base and J 8 bases, with 23 bases left between them. CDR3 in amino acids: CASSLAGSTASPSGYTF. The CDR3 coding sequence is TGTGCCAGCAGCTTAGCAGGTAGCACGGCTAGCCCCAGCGGCTACACCTTC.

The genes are TRBV5-1 and TRBJ1-6; 7 bases fit TRBD1. Germline assignment: CDR1 SGHRS and CDR2 YFSETQ. The CDR3 sequence is 16 residues long. Trimming cost V 1 base and J 7 bases; bases outside gene matches: 8. CDR3 sequence: CASSLRAGGENSPLHF. DNA of the CDR3: TGCGCCAGCAGCTTGAGGGCAGGGGGAGAGAATTCACCCCTCCACTTT. The full variable domain, its missing parts supplied by reference TRBV5-1 and TRBJ1-6, is KAGVTQTPRYLIKTRGQQVTLSCSPISGHRSVSWYQQTPGQGLQFLFEYFSETQRNKGNFPGRFSGRQFSNSRSEMNVSTLELGDSALYLCASSLRAGGENSPLHFGNGTRLTVT.

This clone was detected only once. A much larger clone differs by one base, so this may be a read error. The DNA is left out, because the CDR3 cannot be placed on it with certainty; the CDR3 is given as TCRdb lists it. Other DNA sequences within the sample encode an identical CDR3. The chain links TRBV4-1 to TRBJ1-4; the table's D call TRBD1 went unverified against the DNA. Looked up from germline, CDR1 is MGHRA and CDR2 is YSYEKL. With termini counted, the CDR3 has 15 amino acids. CDR3 protein: CASSQVAGGSEKLFF.

The V and J genes are TRBV20-1 and TRBJ1-1; D not resolved. Germline V CDR1 and CDR2: DFQATT, SNEGSKA (reference sequence). The CDR3 sequence is 11 residues long. Trimming cost V 2 bases and J 6 bases, with 7 bases left between them. CDR3 region: CSARQLAEAFF. DNA for the CDR3: TGCAGTGCTAGACAGTTGGCTGAAGCTTTCTTT.